The 20 T cell receptor beta chains listed next were all sequenced from one sample in a study of T cells in Graves' hyperthyroidism and ophthalmopathy. What was amplified from RNA transcripts were TCR beta CDR3 regions. The HTBI primer set was used in a first-round RT-PCR of the TCR CDR3. TCRdb independently ran MiXCR on the multiplex PCR reads; one entry per CDR3 protein. This sample yields about 740,000 distinct CDR3 sequences, of which about 15% are seen a single time; 10% belongs to the top ten. The sequencing input was blood. These TCRs come from a woman under 30 with Graves' hyperthyroidism.

This clonotype was counted only a few times. V is TRBV27 and J is TRBJ1-5; maybe TRBD1 (6 bases). Germline values: CDR1 MNHEY, CDR2 SMNVEV (reference sequence). The CDR3 extends over 17 amino acids. Trimming cost V 3 bases and J 2 bases, with 17 bases left between them. In DNA, the CDR3 is TGTGCCAGCAGTTTTACCGGGACATGGAACGGCAATCAGCCCCAGCATTTT. Translated, it gives CASSFTGTWNGNQPQHF.

The rearrangement joins TRBV7-2 to TRBJ2-3, with D unclear. V was shortened by 5 bases and J by 4 bases, with 16 bases between the two germline ends. CDR3 size: 15 residues. Germline V gene lookup returns CDR1 SGHTA and CDR2 FQGNSA. Here the CDR3 reads CASSPRTAGPDTQYF. The CDR3 region has the DNA TGTGCCAGCAGCCCCAGGACCGCCGGCCCAGATACGCAGTATTTT.

The table lists this clonotype with many counts. The chain recombines TRBV7-8 with TRBJ2-1, with D unclear. Trimming left V 5 bases short and J 7 bases short, with 18 bases between. The CDR3 sequence is 15 residues long. CDR1 is SGHVS, CDR2 FQNEAQ, per germline. The CDR3 DNA reads TGTGCCAGCAGCCTAGGTGGGTCACGCAGGAATGAGCAGTTCTTC. Residues: CASSLGGSRRNEQFF.

This clonotype appeared many times. The V and J genes are TRBV6-1 and TRBJ1-5, with D possibly matching TRBD1 (6 bases). The CDR3 has 15 amino acids. The V gene's germline CDR1 is MNHNS and CDR2 SASEGT. V dropped 7 bases and J dropped 0 bases, with 13 bases sitting between them. CDR3 loop: CASKQGSYSNQPQHF. DNA for the CDR3: TGTGCCAGCAAACAGGGTTCTTATAGCAATCAGCCCCAGCATTTT.

Only a few counts were recorded for this clonotype. The rearrangement joins TRBV6-5 to TRBJ1-2; D call uncertain. Germline V gene data show CDR1 as MNHEY and CDR2 as SVGAGI. Trimming removed 0 bases at V and 7 bases at J, with 12 bases between. The CDR3 contains 14 residues. CDR3 sequence reads: CASSYSDAVGGYTF. For the CDR3, the DNA is TGTGCCAGCAGTTACTCGGACGCAGTCGGTGGCTACACCTTC.

A few counts support this clonotype. The chain employs TRBV24-1 and TRBJ2-2, with D maybe TRBD1 (6 bases). The germline V and J ends were trimmed by 6 bases and 6 bases, with 13 bases remaining between them. This CDR3 has 14 residues. The germline V gene has CDR1 KGHDR and CDR2 SFDVKD. The CDR3 region is CATSRPGDAGELFF. CDR3 nucleotide sequence: TGTGCCACCAGTCGCCCAGGGGACGCCGGGGAGCTGTTTTTT.

This chain links TRBV4-1 with TRBJ2-3; a possible D gene is TRBD1 (6 bases). The CDR3 has 18 residues. Trimming pared 0 bases from V and 0 bases from J, leaving 16 bases between. The V gene's germline CDR1 is MGHRA and CDR2 YSYEKL. The CDR3 sequence: CASSQEIQGGPSTDTQYF. As DNA, the CDR3 is TGCGCCAGCAGCCAAGAAATACAGGGTGGCCCTAGCACAGATACGCAGTATTTT.

This clonotype was seen ten or more times. The chain combines TRBV28 with TRBJ2-7; tentatively, D is TRBD2 (5 bases). V dropped 3 bases and J dropped 3 bases, with 9 bases sitting between them. Germline V gene data show CDR1 as MDHEN and CDR2 as SYDVKM. The CDR3 sequence is 13 residues long. Here the CDR3 DNA reads TGTGCCAGCAGTTTTAGCGCGAGCTACGAGCAGTACTTC. As protein: CASSFSASYEQYF.

This clonotype was seen just once. The rearrangement joins TRBV10-1 to TRBJ2-5, with D unclear. V lost 1 base to trimming and J lost 3 bases, with 6 bases between them. The CDR3 sequence is 13 residues long. CDR1 is WNHNN, CDR2 SYGVQD, per germline (reference sequence). CDR3 sequence: CASSEFIEETQYF. The CDR3 DNA follows: TGCGCCAGCAGTGAGTTCATAGAAGAGACCCAGTACTTC.

This clonotype was counted many times. The rearrangement uses TRBV30 and TRBJ1-1; D might be TRBD1 (5 bases). CDR1 is GTSNPN and CDR2 is SVGIG in the germline V gene (reference sequence). The CDR3 has 14 residues. V was cut by 1 base and J by 0 bases, with 9 bases left in between. The CDR3 is CAWSGDSMNTEAFF. The DNA of the CDR3 is TGTGCCTGGAGTGGAGACAGTATGAACACTGAAGCTTTCTTT.

This clonotype was picked up many times. The V and J genes are TRBV2 and TRBJ1-1; D may be TRBD1 (5 bases). This CDR3 is 14 amino acids long. Trimming shortened V by 6 bases and J by 2 bases, and 13 bases separated the two germline ends. Looked up from germline, CDR1 is SNHLY and CDR2 is FYNNEI. The CDR3: CASRGWGPNTEAFF. In DNA, the CDR3 is TGTGCCAGCAGAGGGTGGGGCCCAAACACTGAAGCTTTCTTT.

This clonotype came up a few times. The chain couples TRBV12-3 or TRBV12-4 to TRBJ2-7, with unresolved D. The CDR3 covers 15 residues. With 6 bases removed from V and 2 bases from J, the gap between germline ends came to 17 bases. The CDR3 DNA reads as TGTGCCAGCAGCTACCTCGTACCGTTTACCTACGAGCAGTACTTC. Translated, it gives CASSYLVPFTYEQYF.

CDR3 amino acids: CASSLEPSGQAGEQYF. In DNA, the CDR3 is TGCGCCAGCAGCTTGGAGCCTAGCGGGCAAGCGGGCGAGCAGTACTTC. The chain carries TRBV5-1 and TRBJ2-7; 8 positions agree with TRBD2. Unmatched junction bases numbered 11, after V lost 0 bases and J lost 6 bases. Per the germline V gene, CDR1 is SGHRS and CDR2 is YFSETQ. This CDR3 comprises 16 residues.

This clonotype turned up a few times. The CDR3 DNA follows: TGTGCCAGTAGTATATACAGGGGAAACGAGCAGTACTTC. Its translation: CASSIYRGNEQYF. The chain recombines TRBV19 with TRBJ2-7, with TRBD1 matching 7 bases. CDR1 is LNHDA, CDR2 SQIVND, per germline (reference sequence). This CDR3 has 13 residues. V shed 2 bases, J shed 5 bases, and the junction held 3 bases outside the gene matches.

In this sample, this clonotype turned up a few times. A read error may account for a junction end that differs from germline. This chain joins TRBV27 and TRBJ1-1; no reliable D call. The CDR3 covers 11 residues. CDR1 and CDR2 (germline): MNHEY, SMNVEV (reference sequence). The CDR3 loop is CAGSFGSEAFF. Here the CDR3 DNA reads TGTGCCGGCAGTTTTGGCAGCGAAGCTTTCTTT.

This clonotype has a count of ten or more. The chain is built from TRBV2 and TRBJ2-1; 8 bases are a match to TRBD2. Unmatched junction bases numbered 5, after V lost 7 bases and J lost 3 bases. Germline loops: CDR1 SNHLY, CDR2 FYNNEI. The length of the CDR3 is 14 residues. The CDR3, as DNA: TGTGCCAGCAAATACGGGAGGGGCTACAATGAGCAGTTCTTC. Amino acid sequence: CASKYGRGYNEQFF.

This clonotype occurred many times. The V call is TRBV27, the J call TRBJ2-7, with TRBD1 matching over 11 bases. Per the germline V gene, CDR1 is MNHEY and CDR2 is SMNVEV (reference sequence). Germline trimming cut 6 bases from V and 3 bases from J; bases unmatched to any gene: 7. The CDR3 consists of 15 residues. In DNA, the CDR3 is TGTGCCAGCAGCTGGGGGACAGGGGGAATCTACGAGCAGTACTTC. It yields the protein CASSWGTGGIYEQYF.

This clonotype was seen more than once but under ten times. The chain couples TRBV6-1 to TRBJ2-1; D is unresolved. The V and J ends lost 5 bases and 6 bases respectively, with 11 bases between them. The CDR3 consists of 13 residues. Germline lookup yields CDR1 MNHNS and CDR2 SASEGT. CDR3 region: CASSFGPVNEQFF. The CDR3 DNA follows: TGTGCCAGCAGTTTCGGACCAGTCAATGAGCAGTTCTTC.

The chain joins TRBV7-3 to TRBJ2-7; maybe TRBD2 (6 bases). CDR3 length equals 15 residues. The germline V gene encodes CDR1 SGHTA and CDR2 FQGTGA. Trimming removed 2 bases at V and 4 bases at J, with 15 bases between. CDR3 sequence reads: CASSLYNRAGYEQYF. In DNA, the CDR3 is TGTGCCAGCAGCTTATATAACCGAGCGGGTTACGAGCAGTACTTC.

This clonotype was counted a few times. Its ends do not fully match the called genes, so a read error is possible. The V and J genes are TRBV4-1 and TRBJ2-7; tentative D call: TRBD1 (7 bases). Germline V lookup: CDR1 MGHRA, CDR2 YSYEKL. This CDR3 region has 14 residues. CDR3 sequence (DNA): TGCGCCAGCGGCCAGGGGGAGGTAAACTACGAGCAGTACTTC. Amino acid sequence: CASGQGEVNYEQYF.